This T cell receptor beta chain was found in a study of shared clonotypes between healthy human individuals. The healthy adult donors were HIV-negative and reported no recent acute infections or vaccinations. Regarding the study as a whole: Naive CD4 clonotypes were shared across several donors at roughly 5.5%. Generally, estimated richness proved larger in naive subsets than it did in memory subsets.

Several immunoSEQ plates received, in even portions, the genomic DNA of each subset. This table comes from immunoSEQ multiplex PCR, and its TCRdb copy is limited to in-frame clones, with some not included. There are a few million clones in the sample; approximately 96% occur only once, and around 0.13% lies in the top ten. A word on this clone: As yet, its antigen is unknown.

The sequenced sample consisted of naive CD4+ T cells sorted from blood. The subset was: CD45RA+ positively selected. The source is a man in his late teens or twenties in good health.

The CDR3 region is CASSPLGQGASRTEAFF. The DNA for the CDR3 is TGTGCCAGCAGCCCTCTGGGCCAGGGGGCATCGAGGACTGAAGCTTTCTTT. J is TRBJ1-1 and V is TRBV13; 8 positions match TRBD1. With 5 bases clipped from V and 5 bases from J, the junction kept 16 bases outside the gene matches. Looked up from germline, CDR1 is PRHDT and CDR2 is FYEKMQ (reference sequence). The CDR3 covers 17 residues.